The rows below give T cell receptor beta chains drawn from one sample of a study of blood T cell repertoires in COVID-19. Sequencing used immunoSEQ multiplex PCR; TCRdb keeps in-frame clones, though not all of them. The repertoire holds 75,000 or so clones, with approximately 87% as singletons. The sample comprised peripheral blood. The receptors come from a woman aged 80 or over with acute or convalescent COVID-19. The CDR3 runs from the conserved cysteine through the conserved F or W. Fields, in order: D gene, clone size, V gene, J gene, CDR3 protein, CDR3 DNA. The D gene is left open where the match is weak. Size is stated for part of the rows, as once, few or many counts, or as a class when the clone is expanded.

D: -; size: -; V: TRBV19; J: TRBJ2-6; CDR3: CASTHRDSGANVLTF; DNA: TGTGCCAGTACCCATCGGGACTCTGGGGCCAACGTCCTGACTTTC
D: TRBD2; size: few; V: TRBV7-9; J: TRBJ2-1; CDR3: CASSLGLAGGRDEQFF; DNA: TGTGCCAGCAGCTTAGGTCTCGCGGGAGGTAGGGATGAGCAGTTCTTC
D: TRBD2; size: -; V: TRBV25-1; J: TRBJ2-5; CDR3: CASRRGQETQYF; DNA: TGTGCCAGCAGGCGGGGGCAAGAGACCCAGTACTTC
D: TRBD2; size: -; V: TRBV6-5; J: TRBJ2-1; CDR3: CASKFGGRGHEQFF; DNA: TGTGCCAGCAAATTTGGCGGGAGGGGCCATGAGCAGTTCTTC
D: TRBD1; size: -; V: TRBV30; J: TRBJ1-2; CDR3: CAWSAALLTGIRNGYTF; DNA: TGTGCCTGGAGTGCTGCCCTCCTGACAGGGATCAGGAATGGCTACACCTTC
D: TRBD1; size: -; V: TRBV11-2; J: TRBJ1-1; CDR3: CASSLVGQTNTEAFF; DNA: TGTGCCAGCAGCTTAGTGGGACAGACGAACACTGAAGCTTTCTTT
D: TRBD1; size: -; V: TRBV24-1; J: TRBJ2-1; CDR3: CATSDSGKGGRGRNEQFF; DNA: TGTGCCACCAGTGACAGTGGAAAAGGGGGCAGGGGCCGCAATGAGCAGTTCTTC
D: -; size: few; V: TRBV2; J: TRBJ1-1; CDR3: CASTLRAEAFF; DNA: TGTGCCAGCACCTTGAGGGCTGAAGCTTTCTTT
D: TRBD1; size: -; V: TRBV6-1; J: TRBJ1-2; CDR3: CASSESRRGLGILYGYTF; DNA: TGTGCCAGCAGTGAGAGTCGAAGGGGGCTAGGGATTCTCTATGGCTACACCTTC
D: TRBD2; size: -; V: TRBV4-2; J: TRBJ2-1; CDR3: CASSPLMELAGGPSSYNEQFF; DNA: TGTGCCAGCAGCCCTCTCATGGAACTAGCGGGAGGCCCTAGCTCCTACAATGAGCAGTTCTTC
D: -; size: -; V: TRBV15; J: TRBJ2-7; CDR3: CATSRVQGNEQYF; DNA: TGTGCCACCAGCAGAGTCCAGGGCAACGAGCAGTACTTC
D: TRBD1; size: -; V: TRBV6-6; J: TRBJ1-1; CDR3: CASTRQGTGNTEAFF; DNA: TGTGCCAGCACAAGACAGGGGACGGGGAACACTGAAGCTTTCTTT
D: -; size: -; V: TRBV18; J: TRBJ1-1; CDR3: CASSPTGTNTEAFF; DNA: TGTGCCAGCTCACCGACAGGCACGAACACTGAAGCTTTCTTT
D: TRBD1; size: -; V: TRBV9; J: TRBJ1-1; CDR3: CASSARTGVTEAFF; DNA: TGTGCCAGCAGCGCCAGGACAGGGGTGACTGAAGCTTTCTTT
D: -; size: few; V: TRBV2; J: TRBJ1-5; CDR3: CASSAGTISQPQHF; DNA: TGTGCCAGCAGTGCGGGGACTATCTCTCAGCCCCAGCATTTT
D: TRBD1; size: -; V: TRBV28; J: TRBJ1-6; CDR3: CASSSPGQGGLRGNSPLHF; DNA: TGTGCCAGCAGCTCCCCGGGACAGGGTGGCCTTAGGGGGAATTCACCCCTCCACTTT
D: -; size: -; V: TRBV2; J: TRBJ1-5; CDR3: CASSERGEIQPQHF; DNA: TGTGCCAGCAGTGAACGGGGGGAGATTCAGCCCCAGCATTTT
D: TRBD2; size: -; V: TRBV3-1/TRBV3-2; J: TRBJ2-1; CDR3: CASSHSGTIAYNEQFF; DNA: TGTGCCAGCAGCCATTCCGGGACTATTGCCTACAATGAGCAGTTCTTC
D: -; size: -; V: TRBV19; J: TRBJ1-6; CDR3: CASSSAGLNSPLHF; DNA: TGTGCCAGTAGTAGTGCAGGATTAAATTCACCCCTCCACTTT
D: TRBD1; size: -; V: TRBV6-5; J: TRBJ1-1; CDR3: CASILNPGQSEAFF; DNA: TGTGCCAGCATTCTAAACCCGGGACAGAGTGAAGCTTTCTTT
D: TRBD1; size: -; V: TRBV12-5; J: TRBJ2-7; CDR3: CASGLVQGGAYEQYF; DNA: TGTGCTAGTGGTTTGGTACAGGGGGGAGCCTACGAGCAGTACTTC
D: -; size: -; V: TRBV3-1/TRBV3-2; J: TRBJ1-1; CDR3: CASSQNRATEAFF; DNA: TGTGCCAGCAGCCAAAACAGGGCCACTGAAGCTTTCTTT
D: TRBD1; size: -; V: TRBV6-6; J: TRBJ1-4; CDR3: CASSPDSTGRGEKLFF; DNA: TGTGCCAGCAGTCCCGATTCGACAGGGCGAGGTGAAAAACTGTTTTTT
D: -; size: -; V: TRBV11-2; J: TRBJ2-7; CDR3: CASSFSRELEQYF; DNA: TGTGCCAGCAGCTTCTCCCGGGAACTTGAGCAGTACTTC
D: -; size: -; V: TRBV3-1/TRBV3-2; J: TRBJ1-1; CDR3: CASSVSGSPEAFF; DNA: TGTGCCAGCAGCGTAAGCGGGAGTCCTGAAGCTTTCTTT
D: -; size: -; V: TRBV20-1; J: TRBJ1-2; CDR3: CSARHSYGYTF; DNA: TGCAGTGCCCGTCACAGCTATGGCTACACCTTC
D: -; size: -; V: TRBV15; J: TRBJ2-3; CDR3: CATSRDLKAGTDTQYF; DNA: TGTGCCACCAGCAGAGACCTTAAGGCAGGGACAGATACGCAGTATTTT
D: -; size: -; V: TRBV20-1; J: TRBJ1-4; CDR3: CSARVSEKLFF; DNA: TGCAGTGCTAGAGTTAGTGAAAAACTGTTTTTT
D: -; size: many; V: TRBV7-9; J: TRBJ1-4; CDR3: CASSLGQDPNEKLFF; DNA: TGTGCCAGCAGCTTAGGACAGGACCCAAATGAAAAACTGTTTTTT
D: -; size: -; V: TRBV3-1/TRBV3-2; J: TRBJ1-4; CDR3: CASSVREKLFF; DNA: TGTGCCAGCAGCGTCCGGGAAAAACTGTTTTTT
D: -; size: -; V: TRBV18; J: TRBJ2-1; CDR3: CASSPKEDEQFF; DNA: TGTGCCAGCTCACCCAAGGAGGATGAGCAGTTCTTC
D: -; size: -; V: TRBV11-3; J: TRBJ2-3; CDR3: CASSLVPGVVTDTQYF; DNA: TGTGCCAGCAGCTTAGTACCGGGAGTAGTGACAGATACGCAGTATTTT
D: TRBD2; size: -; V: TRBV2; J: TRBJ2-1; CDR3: CASSPEVTSGEEQFF; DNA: TGTGCCAGCAGTCCGGAAGTAACTAGCGGCGAGGAGCAGTTCTTC
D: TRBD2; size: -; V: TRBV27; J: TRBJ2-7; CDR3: CASSWGLANEQYF; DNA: TGTGCCAGCAGTTGGGGACTAGCTAACGAGCAGTACTTC
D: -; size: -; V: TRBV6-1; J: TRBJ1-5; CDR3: CASSERRGNQPQHF; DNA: TGTGCCAGCAGTGAGCGAAGGGGGAATCAGCCCCAGCATTTT
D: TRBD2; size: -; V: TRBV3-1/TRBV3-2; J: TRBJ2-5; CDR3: CASSQEGGGMETQYF; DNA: TGTGCCAGCAGCCAAGAGGGCGGGGGGATGGAGACCCAGTACTTC
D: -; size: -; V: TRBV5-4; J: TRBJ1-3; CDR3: CASSLMSRGIGNTIYF; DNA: TGTGCCAGCAGTCTGATGTCCAGGGGAATTGGAAACACCATATATTTT
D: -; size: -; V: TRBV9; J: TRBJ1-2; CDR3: CASSVDAGAGYGYTF; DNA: TGTGCCAGCAGCGTAGATGCAGGGGCGGGCTATGGCTACACCTTC
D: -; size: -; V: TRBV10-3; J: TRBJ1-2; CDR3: CAIRGGMDYGYTF; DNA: TGTGCCATCAGGGGGGGGATGGACTATGGCTACACCTTC
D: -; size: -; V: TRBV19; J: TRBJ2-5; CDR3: CASSSGLNQETQYF; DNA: TGTGCCAGTAGTTCGGGACTGAACCAAGAGACCCAGTACTTC
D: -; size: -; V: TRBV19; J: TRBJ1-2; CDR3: CASSRKDSTRAYGYTF; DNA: TGTGCCAGTAGTAGAAAGGACAGTACCCGCGCCTATGGCTACACCTTC
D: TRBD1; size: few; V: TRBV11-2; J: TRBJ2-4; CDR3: CASSRIDRGLAKNIQYF; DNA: TGTGCCAGCAGCCGTATAGACAGGGGCTTAGCCAAAAACATTCAGTACTTC
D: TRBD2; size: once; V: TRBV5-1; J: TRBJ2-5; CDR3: CASSPGTSGDETQYF; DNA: TGCGCCAGCAGCCCTGGGACTAGCGGGGATGAGACCCAGTACTTC
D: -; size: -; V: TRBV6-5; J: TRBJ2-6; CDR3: CASRATRMGANVLTF; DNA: TGTGCCAGCAGGGCGACTAGAATGGGGGCCAACGTCCTGACTTTC
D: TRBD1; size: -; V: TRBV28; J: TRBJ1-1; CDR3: CASSSGGGSTEAFF; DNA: TGTGCCAGCAGCTCAGGGGGCGGTTCCACTGAAGCTTTCTTT
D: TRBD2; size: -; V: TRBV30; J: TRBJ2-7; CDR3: CAWSVGWGASGSYEQYF; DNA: TGTGCCTGGAGTGTGGGTTGGGGGGCTAGCGGGAGTTACGAGCAGTACTTC